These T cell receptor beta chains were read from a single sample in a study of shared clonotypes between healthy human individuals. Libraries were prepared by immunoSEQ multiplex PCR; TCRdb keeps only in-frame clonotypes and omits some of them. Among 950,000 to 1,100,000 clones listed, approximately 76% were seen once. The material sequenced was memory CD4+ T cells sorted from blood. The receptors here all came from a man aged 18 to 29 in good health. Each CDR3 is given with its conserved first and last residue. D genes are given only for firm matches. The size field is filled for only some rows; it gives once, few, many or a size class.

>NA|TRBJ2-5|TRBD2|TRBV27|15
TGTGCCAGCAGTCCGCGGGGGGGCACCCAAGAGACCCAGTACTTC
CASSPRGGTQETQYF
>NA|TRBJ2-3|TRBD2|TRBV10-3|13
TGTGCCTCCGGCGGGGGGGCGGAAGATACGCAGTATTTT
CASGGGAEDTQYF
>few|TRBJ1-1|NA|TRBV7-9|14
TGTGCCAGCAGCTTAACTGTATTGAACACTGAAGCTTTCTTT
CASSLTVLNTEAFF
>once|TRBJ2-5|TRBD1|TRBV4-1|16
TGCGCCAGCAGCCAGTCTAGGGGGCGGGCCCAGGAGACCCAGTACTTC
CASSQSRGRAQETQYF
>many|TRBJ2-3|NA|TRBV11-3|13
TGTGCCAGCAGCTTAGGGCGGTCTGATACGCAGTATTTT
CASSLGRSDTQYF
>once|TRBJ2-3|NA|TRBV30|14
TGTGCCTGGACCCAAATTGGCAGCACAGATACGCAGTATTTT
CAWTQIGSTDTQYF
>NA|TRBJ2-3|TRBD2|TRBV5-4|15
TGTGCCAGCAGCCCTACTAGCGGGAGTGCGGATACGCAGTATTTT
CASSPTSGSADTQYF
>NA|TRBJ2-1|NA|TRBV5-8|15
TGTGCCAGCACCTGGCCGACGAGCTCCTACAATGAGCAGTTCTTC
CASTWPTSSYNEQFF
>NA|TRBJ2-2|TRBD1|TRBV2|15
TGTGCCAGCAACCCGGGACAGAGGAACACCGGGGAGCTGTTTTTT
CASNPGQRNTGELFF
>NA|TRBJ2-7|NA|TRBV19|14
TGTGCCAGTAGTGAAGGGACCCGGCGCCTCGAGCAGTACTTC
CASSEGTRRLEQYF
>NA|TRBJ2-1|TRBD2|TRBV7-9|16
TGTGCCAGCAGCCCCTGGGAGGGCCTAAACCACAATGAGCAGTTCTTC
CASSPWEGLNHNEQFF
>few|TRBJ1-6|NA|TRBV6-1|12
TGTGCCAGCAGTGAAGCTTCTTCACCCCTCCACTTT
CASSEASSPLHF
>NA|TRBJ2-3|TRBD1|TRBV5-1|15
TGCGCCAGCAGCACGGGACAGGGGATGGCAGATACGCAGTATTTT
CASSTGQGMADTQYF